A single sample gave rise to the 14 T cell receptor beta chains below, sequenced in a study of blood T cell repertoires in COVID-19. The table came from immunoSEQ multiplex PCR; TCRdb's copy has only in-frame clones and leaves some out. The data contain approximately 160,000 clones, approximately 88% of them seen just once; the ten biggest clones take up 2.9%. The source material was peripheral blood. Receptors were obtained from a woman aged 60-75 years with acute or convalescent COVID-19.

The chain joins TRBV5-6 to TRBJ1-1; D not certain. CDR3 length equals 12 residues. Trimming cost V 4 bases and J 4 bases, with 8 bases left between them. Per the germline V gene, CDR1 is SGHDT and CDR2 is YYEEEE. The CDR3 nucleotides are TGTGCCAGCAGCCGGAGGGTCACTGAAGCTTTCTTT. Its translation: CASSRRVTEAFF.

This chain uses TRBV7-3 with TRBJ2-5; TRBD2 matches 7 bases. This CDR3 is 13 amino acids long. Per germline, CDR1 SGHTA and CDR2 FQGTGA. The V and J ends lost 5 bases and 2 bases, in that order; junction bases with no gene match: 2. In nucleotides, the CDR3 is TGTGCCAGCAGCCGAGCGGGGCAAGAGACCCAGTACTTC. Its translation: CASSRAGQETQYF.

The gene calls are TRBV10-2 and TRBJ1-5, with 12 bases that match TRBD1. CDR1 is WSHSY, CDR2 SAAADI, per germline. The CDR3 is made up of 18 amino acids. The V and J ends lost 4 bases and 1 base, in that order; junction bases with no gene match: 8. The CDR3 DNA reads TGCGCCAGCAGTGCTACGGGACAGGGGGCGCAGAGCAATCAGCCCCAGCATTTT. Its translation is CASSATGQGAQSNQPQHF.

The J gene is TRBJ1-4, the V gene TRBV6-5; D might be TRBD1 (6 bases). Germline V lookup: CDR1 MNHEY, CDR2 SVGAGI. The V end was cut by 7 bases, the J end by 3 bases, with 9 bases between. This CDR3 has 13 amino acids. CDR3 DNA: TGTGCCAGCACCGGACAGCCTAATGAAAAACTGTTTTTT. Protein sequence: CASTGQPNEKLFF.

V gene TRBV27 combines with J gene TRBJ1-5, with D unresolved. Trimming shortened V by 8 bases and J by 0 bases, and 5 bases separated the two germline ends. The CDR3 contains 12 residues. Germline values: CDR1 MNHEY, CDR2 SMNVEV (reference sequence). This CDR3 is CASAGSNQPQHF. CDR3 nucleotides: TGTGCCAGCGCAGGTAGCAATCAGCCCCAGCATTTT.

The J gene is TRBJ2-1, the V gene TRBV30; D gene unclear. The V gene lost 2 bases and the J gene lost 15 bases, with 17 bases spanning the gap. Per germline, CDR1 GTSNPN and CDR2 SVGIG (reference sequence). The CDR3 totals 12 residues. The CDR3 bases are TGTGCCTGGAGTTCCGATCCGCGCCCGGGGTTCTTC. This sequence encodes CAWSSDPRPGFF.

The J gene is TRBJ1-4, the V gene TRBV18; TRBD1 matches 8 bases. Trimming at V came to 3 bases and at J to 1 base, leaving 4 bases not matched to a gene. CDR3 length equals 16 residues. The germline V gene has CDR1 KGHSH and CDR2 LQKENI. As DNA, the CDR3 is TGTGCCAGCTCACCTGGACAGGGCTTAACTAATGAAAAACTGTTTTTT. Its translation is CASSPGQGLTNEKLFF.

The chain employs TRBV7-8 and TRBJ2-7; possibly TRBD2 for D (6 bases). CDR3 length equals 13 residues. Germline V gives CDR1 SGHVS, CDR2 FQNEAQ. Trimming took 3 bases from V and 4 from J, leaving 10 bases between them. In DNA form, the CDR3 reads TGTGCCAGCAGCTTTTCGCTAGCGTACGAGCAGTACTTC. Translated: CASSFSLAYEQYF.

The V call is TRBV5-4, the J call TRBJ1-2; TRBD1 matches 7 bases. Germline CDR1 is SGHNT and CDR2 is YYREEE (reference sequence). The length of the CDR3 is 17 residues. Trimming took 0 bases from V and 6 from J; bases not matched to a gene: 14. This CDR3 is CASSLGQGSIGLNGYTF. The CDR3 coding sequence is TGTGCCAGCAGCTTGGGACAGGGCTCTATCGGACTTAATGGCTACACCTTC.

This clone was observed a handful of times. This chain uses TRBV3-1 (or the pseudogene TRBV3-2) with TRBJ1-2; D not certain. This CDR3 comprises 16 residues. V was clipped by 0 bases and J by 10 bases, with 21 bases between them. Germline assignment: CDR1 LGHDT and CDR2 YNNKEL (reference sequence). CDR3 nucleotide sequence: TGTGCCAGCAGCCAAGACCCAACCACGAGAGCGGAGGTCTACACCTTC. It specifies CASSQDPTTRAEVYTF.

This chain connects TRBV5-1 to TRBJ2-3, with TRBD1 identical over 7 bases. The CDR3 length is 15 residues. V dropped 4 bases and J dropped 2; count of bases not matched to a gene: 7. Germline CDR1 and CDR2: SGHRS and YFSETQ. The CDR3 DNA sequence: TGCGCCAGCAGCGAACTGGACAGGTACACAGATACGCAGTATTTT. Its translation: CASSELDRYTDTQYF.

The J gene is TRBJ2-2, the V gene TRBV7-3; D is perhaps TRBD2 (5 bases). V was clipped by 6 bases and J by 4 bases, with 12 bases between them. Germline CDR1 is SGHTA and CDR2 is FQGTGA. CDR3 length equals 14 residues. The CDR3 sequence is CASSPRVSTGELFF. The CDR3 coding sequence is TGTGCCAGCAGTCCGAGGGTCAGCACCGGGGAGCTGTTTTTT.

The rearrangement joins TRBV28 to TRBJ1-5; unclear D gene. Per germline, CDR1 MDHEN and CDR2 SYDVKM. V shed 10 bases and J shed 5 bases, with 18 bases lying between them. The CDR3 runs 14 residues. CDR3 in amino acids: CATRGSGVHQPQHF. CDR3 coding DNA: TGTGCCACCCGAGGGTCCGGTGTCCATCAGCCCCAGCATTTT.

This chain joins TRBV7-2 and TRBJ1-4; TRBD1 might be the D (6 bases). Germline V gene lookup returns CDR1 SGHTA and CDR2 FQGNSA. Trimming left V 5 bases short and J 9 bases short, with 13 bases between. The CDR3 runs to 13 residues. The chain's CDR3 is CASSRTGNQKLFF. Here the CDR3 DNA reads TGTGCCAGCAGCCGTACAGGGAATCAAAAACTGTTTTTT.